The present T cell receptor beta chain was sequenced within a study of T cell repertoires in cytomegalovirus infection. Overall study context: An indication of both CMV infection and matching HLA type came from public TCR beta signatures.

In TCRdb, the reads were re-called with MiXCR into one record per CDR3 protein. Counted here are a few hundred thousand distinct CDR3 sequences, around 29% occurring once; the ten biggest clones make up 15% to 20%. Trimming left V 9 bases short and J 11 bases short, with 19 bases between. The V gene's germline CDR1 is LNHDA and CDR2 SQIVND (reference sequence). The CDR3 sequence is 12 residues long. A note on this clonotype: The antigen is undetermined.

V usage is TRBV19 and J usage is TRBJ1-1; D is unclear. The source material was cultured PBMCs, sampled from culture after CMV antigen stimulation. This TCR was sampled from a human donor in good health (CMV status not recorded). Some clones in this sample may be carry-over from other donors' samples. In nucleotides, the CDR3 is TGTGCCAGCGATCGCGGCCCGGTGGGTGCTTTCTTT. It translates to CASDRGPVGAFF.